This T cell receptor (beta chain) was observed in a study of T cells after yellow fever vaccination. Across the whole study: Preparation used SMART-Seq v4 Ultra Low Input for the low-cell-number fractions. Study-wide results and limits: Most primary-vaccination clones recurred post-booster (approximately 96% CD4, over 70% CD8). Contaminating bulk clonotypes could be abundant in FACS-sorted repertoires. The study found a weaker secondary response that peaked faster, day 5 versus 15.

MiXCR was run by TCRdb on the 5' RACE reads, yielding one entry per CDR3 protein. Of approximately 85,000 distinct CDR3 sequences in the sample, about an eighth were seen once. In germline, CDR1 is SEHNR, CDR2 FQNEAQ (reference sequence). The CDR3 runs to 15 residues. Deletions cut 5 bases from V and 1 base from J, with 14 bases between. This chain links TRBV7-9 with TRBJ1-1; D not resolved. The material sequenced was CD8+ T cells not binding an NS4B(214-222) dextramer, sorted from PBMCs, taken approximately 22 days after the first yellow fever vaccination. The source is a man between 18 and 35 years old who received the YFV17D yellow fever vaccine. The CDR3 region has the DNA TGTGCCAGCAGCCAAAGAGGGATGAAGAACACTGAAGCTTTCTTT. As protein: CASSQRGMKNTEAFF.